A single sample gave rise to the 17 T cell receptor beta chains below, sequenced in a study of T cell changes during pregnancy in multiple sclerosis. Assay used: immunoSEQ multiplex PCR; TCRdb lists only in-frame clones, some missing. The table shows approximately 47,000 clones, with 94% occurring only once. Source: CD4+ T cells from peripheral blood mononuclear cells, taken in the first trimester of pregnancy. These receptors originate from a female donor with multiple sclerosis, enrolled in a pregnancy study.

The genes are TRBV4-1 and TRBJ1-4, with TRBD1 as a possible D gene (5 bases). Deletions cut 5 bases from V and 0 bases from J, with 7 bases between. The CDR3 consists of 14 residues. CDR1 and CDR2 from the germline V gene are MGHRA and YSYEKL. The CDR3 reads CASSVGATNEKLFF. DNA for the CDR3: TGCGCCAGCAGCGTAGGGGCAACTAATGAAAAACTGTTTTTT.

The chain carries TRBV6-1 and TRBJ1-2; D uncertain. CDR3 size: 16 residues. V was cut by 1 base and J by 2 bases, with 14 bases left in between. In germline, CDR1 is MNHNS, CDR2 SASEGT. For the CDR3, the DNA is TGTGCCAGCAGTGAAGTAGGAGCCAGCCCCAACTATGGCTACACCTTC. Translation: CASSEVGASPNYGYTF.

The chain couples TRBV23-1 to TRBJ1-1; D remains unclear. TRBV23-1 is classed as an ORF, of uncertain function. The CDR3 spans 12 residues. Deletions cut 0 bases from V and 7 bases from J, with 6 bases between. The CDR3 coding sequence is TGCGCCAGCAGTCAATCATACATTGAAGCTTTCTTT. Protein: CASSQSYIEAFF.

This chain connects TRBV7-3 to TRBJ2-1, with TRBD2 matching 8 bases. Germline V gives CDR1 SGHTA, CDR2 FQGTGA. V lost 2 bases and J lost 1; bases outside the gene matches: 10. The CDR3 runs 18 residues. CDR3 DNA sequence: TGTGCCAGCAGCTTACTCCCACTAGCGGTGCTATCCTACAATGAGCAGTTCTTC. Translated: CASSLLPLAVLSYNEQFF.

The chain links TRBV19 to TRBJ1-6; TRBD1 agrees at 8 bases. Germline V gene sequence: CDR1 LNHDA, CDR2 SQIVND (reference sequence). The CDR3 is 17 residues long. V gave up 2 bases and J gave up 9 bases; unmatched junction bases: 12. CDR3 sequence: CASSIIAGGQGSSPLHF. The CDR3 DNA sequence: TGTGCCAGTAGTATAATAGCAGGCGGACAGGGCAGTTCACCCCTCCACTTT.

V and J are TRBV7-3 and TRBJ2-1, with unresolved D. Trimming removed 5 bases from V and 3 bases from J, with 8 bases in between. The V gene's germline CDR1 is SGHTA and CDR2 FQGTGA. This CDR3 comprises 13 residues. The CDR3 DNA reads TGTGCCAGCAGCCAAGGCGGCTACAATGAGCAGTTCTTC. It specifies CASSQGGYNEQFF.

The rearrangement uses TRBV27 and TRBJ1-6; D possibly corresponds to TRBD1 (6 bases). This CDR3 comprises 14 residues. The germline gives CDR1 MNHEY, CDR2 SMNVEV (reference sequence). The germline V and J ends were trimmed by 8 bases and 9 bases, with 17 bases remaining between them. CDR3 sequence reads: CASAGTPIGSPLHF. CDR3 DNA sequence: TGTGCCAGCGCAGGGACACCAATTGGTTCACCCCTCCACTTT.

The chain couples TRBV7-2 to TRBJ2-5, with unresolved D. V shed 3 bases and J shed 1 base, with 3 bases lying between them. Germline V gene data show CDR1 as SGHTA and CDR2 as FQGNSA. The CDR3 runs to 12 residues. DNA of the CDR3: TGTGCCAGCAGCTTCGGCCAAGAGACCCAGTACTTC. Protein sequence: CASSFGQETQYF. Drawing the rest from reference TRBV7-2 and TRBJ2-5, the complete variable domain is GAGVSQSPSNKVTEKGKDVELRCDPISGHTALYWYRQSLGQGLEFLIYFQGNSAPDKSGLPSDRFSAERTGGSVSTLTIQRTQQEDSAVYLCASSFGQETQYFGPGTRLLVL.

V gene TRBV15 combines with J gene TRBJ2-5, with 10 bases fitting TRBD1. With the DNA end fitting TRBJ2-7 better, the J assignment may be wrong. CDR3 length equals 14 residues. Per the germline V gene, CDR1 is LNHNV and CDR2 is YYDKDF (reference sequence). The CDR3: CASQRDRGSYEQYF. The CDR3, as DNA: TGTGCCAGCCAACGGGACAGGGGATCCTACGAGCAGTACTTC.

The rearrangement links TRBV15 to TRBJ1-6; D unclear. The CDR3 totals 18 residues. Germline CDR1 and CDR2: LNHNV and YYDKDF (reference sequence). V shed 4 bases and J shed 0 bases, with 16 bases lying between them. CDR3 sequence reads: CATSTLGVASSYNSPLHF. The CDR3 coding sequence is TGTGCCACCAGCACCCTCGGCGTAGCAAGCTCCTATAATTCACCCCTCCACTTT.

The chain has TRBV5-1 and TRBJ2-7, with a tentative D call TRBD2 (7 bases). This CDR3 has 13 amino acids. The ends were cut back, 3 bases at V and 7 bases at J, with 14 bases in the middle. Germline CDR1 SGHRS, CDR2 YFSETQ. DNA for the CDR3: TGCGCCAGCAGCTCGGGGGGCCAAGGGGAGCAGTACTTC. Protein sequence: CASSSGGQGEQYF.

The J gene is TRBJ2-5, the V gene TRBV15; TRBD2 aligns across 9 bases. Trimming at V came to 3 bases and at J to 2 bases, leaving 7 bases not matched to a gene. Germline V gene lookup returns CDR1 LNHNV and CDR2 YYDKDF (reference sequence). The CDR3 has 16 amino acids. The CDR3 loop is CATSRWLAGQQETQYF. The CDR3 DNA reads TGTGCCACCAGCAGGTGGCTAGCGGGGCAACAAGAGACCCAGTACTTC.

The CDR3 coding sequence is TGTGCCAGCAGCTTTGGCGGGGGGGCAGAGACCCAGTACTTC. This encodes CASSFGGGAETQYF. The V and J genes are TRBV7-9 and TRBJ2-5; 9 positions agree with TRBD2. In germline, CDR1 is SEHNR, CDR2 FQNEAQ (reference sequence). Trimming at V came to 3 bases and at J to 4 bases, leaving 3 bases not matched to a gene. This CDR3 is built from 14 residues.

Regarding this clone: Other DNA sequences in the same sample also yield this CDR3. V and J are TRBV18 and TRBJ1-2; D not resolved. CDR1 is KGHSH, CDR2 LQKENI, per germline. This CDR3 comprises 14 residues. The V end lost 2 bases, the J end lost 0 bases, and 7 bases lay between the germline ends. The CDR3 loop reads CASSPGQANYGYTF. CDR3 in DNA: TGTGCCAGCTCACCAGGGCAAGCTAACTATGGCTACACCTTC.

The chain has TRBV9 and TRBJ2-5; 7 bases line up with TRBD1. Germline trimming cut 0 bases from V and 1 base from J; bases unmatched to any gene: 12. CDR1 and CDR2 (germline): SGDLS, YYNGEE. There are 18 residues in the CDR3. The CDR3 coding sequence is TGTGCCAGCAGCGTAGGGAGTCTAGGGGGACAGTCCCAAGAGACCCAGTACTTC. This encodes CASSVGSLGGQSQETQYF.

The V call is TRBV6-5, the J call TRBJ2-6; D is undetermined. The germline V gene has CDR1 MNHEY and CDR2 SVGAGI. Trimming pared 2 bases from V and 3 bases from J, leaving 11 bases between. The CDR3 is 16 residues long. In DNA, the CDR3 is TGTGCCAGCAGTTACCCCGGTGATGGTGGGGCCAACGTCCTGACTTTC. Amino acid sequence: CASSYPGDGGANVLTF.

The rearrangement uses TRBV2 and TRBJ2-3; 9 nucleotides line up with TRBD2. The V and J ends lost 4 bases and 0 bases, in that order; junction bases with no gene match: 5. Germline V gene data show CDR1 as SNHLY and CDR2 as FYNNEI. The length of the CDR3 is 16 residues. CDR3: CASSVRLAGSTDTQYF. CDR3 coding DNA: TGTGCCAGCAGTGTCCGGCTAGCGGGGAGCACAGATACGCAGTATTTT.